Sequencing of this T cell receptor (beta chain) was carried out in a study of T cell responses to AZD1222 COVID-19 vaccine. Whole-study context: Investigators merged groups given second doses at roughly 4 or roughly 12 weeks.

A single count supports this clone. Its cognate antigen is unknown. Study observations and caveats: Baseline seropositivity occurred in only six or seven AZD1222 recipients.

Clones were read by immunoSEQ multiplex PCR, and TCRdb kept only the in-frame ones, dropping some. The repertoire has under 200,000 clones, under 95% of them found once; the top ten carry 4.4%. Germline loops: CDR1 MNHEY, CDR2 SVGAGI. V was clipped by 2 bases and J by 5 bases; unmatched bases: 5. This CDR3 is built from 14 residues. This chain joins TRBV6-5 and TRBJ2-7; 8 bases match TRBD2. The sample here was peripheral blood, taken on day 0 of AZD1222 vaccination. The source is an adult in good health. The CDR3 DNA follows: TGTGCCAGCAGTTACAGCGGGAGTATCCACGAGCAGTACTTC. The encoded protein is CASSYSGSIHEQYF.